This T cell receptor (beta chain) was obtained from a study of breast tumors, draining lymph nodes, adjacent tissues. This clonotype has only a few counts. Its antigen is as yet unknown. Axillary draining lymph nodes of breast cancer patients supplied the node samples. One entry per CDR3 protein, called by TCRdb with MiXCR from the multiplex PCR reads. The repertoire holds 170,000 or so distinct CDR3 sequences, with approximately 30% as singletons. CDR1 is WSHSY and CDR2 is SAAADI in the germline V gene. V was pared by 0 bases and J by 9 bases, with 8 bases between. This CDR3 has 12 amino acids. Study-level points and caveats: Compared with basal-like, luminal-like tumors shared significantly more repertoire with nontumor tissue.

This chain joins TRBV10-2 and TRBJ1-1; D ambiguous. The specimen was axillary lymph node tissue. The clonotype originates from a female donor with breast cancer. Some clones in this sample may be carry-over from other donors' samples. The CDR3 nucleotides are TGCGCCAGCAGTGAGTCGTTGGACCAAGCTTTCTTT. Translated: CASSESLDQAFF.